This is a list of T cell receptor beta chains from one sample in a study of identifying expanded T cells in peripheral blood. Using immunoSEQ multiplex PCR, the repertoire was profiled, and TCRdb retains in-frame clones only, with some absent. Here the sample spans some 80,000 clones, around nine tenths being singletons. The sequencing input was blood. The receptors derive from a person aged 18 to 75 in good health. Both conserved end residues are part of each CDR3. The D gene is left open where the match is weak. The listing skips clone size in some rows; elsewhere it reads once, few, many or a size class.

v_gene	abundance	len	j_gene	d_gene	CDR3nt	CDR3aa
TRBV19	.	15	TRBJ2-5	TRBD2	TGTGCCAGTAGGCGCCAACTAGCGGACCAAGAGACCCAGTACTTC	CASRRQLADQETQYF
TRBV9	once	15	TRBJ2-7	TRBD1	TGTGCCAGCAGCGCATCCACCGACAGGGGCCACGAGCAGTACTTC	CASSASTDRGHEQYF
TRBV7-7	.	13	TRBJ2-2	.	TGTGCCAGCAGCCCCGGCCCCACCGGGGAGCTGTTTTTT	CASSPGPTGELFF
TRBV29-1	.	13	TRBJ1-1	TRBD1	TGCAGCGGGACAGGGGCGTTTGGGACTGAAGCTTTCTTT	CSGTGAFGTEAFF
TRBV6-1	.	15	TRBJ2-7	TRBD1	TGTGCCAGCAGGGGACAGTTCTCGAGCTCCTACGAGCAGTACTTC	CASRGQFSSSYEQYF
TRBV5-1	.	16	TRBJ1-4	TRBD1	TGCGCCAGCAGCTTAGGGACAGGGTGGCCTAATGAAAAACTGTTTTTT	CASSLGTGWPNEKLFF
TRBV19	.	15	TRBJ1-1	.	TGTGCCAGTAGTACGCGGACAGACATCTACACTGAAGCTTTCTTT	CASSTRTDIYTEAFF
TRBV2	.	14	TRBJ2-3	TRBD2	TGTGCCAGCCAGCGGGAGATTGACACAGATACGCAGTATTTT	CASQREIDTDTQYF
TRBV2	.	13	TRBJ1-6	.	TGTGCCAGCAATGGGTTTTATAATTCACCCCTCCACTTT	CASNGFYNSPLHF
TRBV5-4	.	17	TRBJ2-1	TRBD2	TGTGCCAGCAGCGGGACTAGCGGGAGAGGGCCCTACAATGAGCAGTTCTTC	CASSGTSGRGPYNEQFF
TRBV27	few	14	TRBJ1-5	TRBD1	TGTGCCAGCAGGACAGGGAATAGCAATCAGCCCCAGCATTTT	CASRTGNSNQPQHF
TRBV29-1	.	13	TRBJ2-7	.	TGCAGCGTTGAACTTCCTTCAACCTACGAGCAGTACTTC	CSVELPSTYEQYF
TRBV2	.	15	TRBJ1-1	TRBD1	TGTGCCAGCAGCGGACGGACAGGGGTTGAAGCTGAAGCTTTCTTT	CASSGRTGVEAEAFF
TRBV7-8	.	14	TRBJ2-3	.	TGTGCCAGCAGCTCCGGCCTTAGCAGAGATACGCAGTATTTT	CASSSGLSRDTQYF
TRBV4-1	.	17	TRBJ2-2	TRBD2	TGCGCCAGCAGCCATGGGACTAGCGGGGGTAACACCGGGGAGCTGTTTTTT	CASSHGTSGGNTGELFF
TRBV7-3	.	14	TRBJ1-2	.	TGTGCCAGCAGCCCAGGTCCGACAGCCTCCGGCTACACCTTC	CASSPGPTASGYTF
TRBV5-1	.	17	TRBJ1-1	TRBD1	TGCGCCAGCAGCTTCCAAGGGACAGGAGTCCGGAACACTGAAGCTTTCTTT	CASSFQGTGVRNTEAFF
TRBV6-5	.	11	TRBJ1-1	.	TGTGCCAGCAGTTCAACAGGGGAAGCTTTCTTT	CASSSTGEAFF
TRBV5-1	.	18	TRBJ2-3	TRBD2	TGCGCCAGCAGCTTCTCTCGGACTGGCAGCGGGGGCACAGATACGCAGTATTTT	CASSFSRTGSGGTDTQYF
TRBV5-1	.	14	TRBJ2-1	.	TGCGCCAGCAGCCTACGACTGGAAGACAATGAGCAGTTCTTC	CASSLRLEDNEQFF
TRBV19	.	16	TRBJ1-5	.	TGTGCCAGTAGTATATATTACAGGGCTGGGGGTCAGCCCCAGCATTTT	CASSIYYRAGGQPQHF
TRBV13	.	14	TRBJ2-2	.	TGTGCCAGCAGTTCCGACAGCAACACCGGGGAGCTGTTTTTT	CASSSDSNTGELFF
TRBV19	.	14	TRBJ2-7	.	TGTGCCAGTAGTCCCCGACAAATCTTTTACGAGCAGTACTTC	CASSPRQIFYEQYF
TRBV4-3	.	20	TRBJ2-4	TRBD2	TGCGCCAGCAGCCAAGTCCTGACTAGCGGGAGCGGGGTAGCCAAAAACATTCAGTACTTC	CASSQVLTSGSGVAKNIQYF
TRBV6-6	.	13	TRBJ1-2	TRBD1	TGTGCCAGCAGTTCACCCCCGGGACAGGGGTACACCTTC	CASSSPPGQGYTF
TRBV19	.	16	TRBJ1-1	.	TGTGCCAGTAGTAATCCCCGGGACGCCGGGGACACTGAAGCTTTCTTT	CASSNPRDAGDTEAFF
TRBV6-6	.	16	TRBJ1-5	.	TGTGCCAGCAGTGACTCGTACGGGGAAGGCAATCAGCCCCAGCATTTT	CASSDSYGEGNQPQHF
TRBV11-2	.	16	TRBJ1-2	.	TGTGCCAGCAGCCCCAGAGGAGCACAGGACTACTATGGCTACACCTTC	CASSPRGAQDYYGYTF
TRBV6-5	.	14	TRBJ1-1	TRBD1	TGTGCCAGCAGCTTCCAGGGGGGGAACACTGAAGCTTTCTTT	CASSFQGGNTEAFF
TRBV11-1	.	19	TRBJ2-6	TRBD1	TGTGCCAGCAGTCGTACTGTAGGGGGCGCAGGGTCCGGGGCCAACGTCCTGACTTTC	CASSRTVGGAGSGANVLTF
TRBV25-1	.	14	TRBJ2-1	TRBD1	TGTGCCAGCAGACCAGGGGGCCCAAATAATGAGCAGTTCTTC	CASRPGGPNNEQFF
TRBV9	once	15	TRBJ1-2	TRBD1	TGTGCCAGCAGCGTCCGGGACAGCACTAACTATGGCTACACCTTC	CASSVRDSTNYGYTF
TRBV29-1	.	13	TRBJ1-1	.	TGCAGCGTTGTAGGAGATTGGAACACTGAAGCTTTCTTT	CSVVGDWNTEAFF
TRBV29-1	once	13	TRBJ1-3	.	TGCAGCGTTGAGTTCGCGGACGGAAACACCATATATTTT	CSVEFADGNTIYF